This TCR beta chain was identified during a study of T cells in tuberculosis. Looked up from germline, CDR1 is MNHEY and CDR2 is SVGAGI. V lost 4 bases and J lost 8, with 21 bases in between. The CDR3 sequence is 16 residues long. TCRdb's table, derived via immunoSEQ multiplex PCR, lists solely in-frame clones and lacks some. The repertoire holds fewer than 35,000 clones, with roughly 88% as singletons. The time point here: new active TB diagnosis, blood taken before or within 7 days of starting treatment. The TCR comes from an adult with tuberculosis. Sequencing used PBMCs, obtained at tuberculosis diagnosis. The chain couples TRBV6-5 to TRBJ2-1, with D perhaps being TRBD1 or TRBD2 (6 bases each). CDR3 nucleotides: TGTGCCAGCAGTTCCTCGGGGGCTGACGGGTTAGATGAGCAGTTCTTC. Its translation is CASSSSGADGLDEQFF.